The 6 T cell receptor beta chains in this list originate from one sample, sequenced in a study of shared clonotypes between healthy human individuals. Sequenced by immunoSEQ multiplex PCR; TCRdb stores in-frame clones only, minus some. Among about 2.2 million clones listed, just over 90% were seen once. In the naive CD8 group, cells lacked CD45RO and were positively selected for CCR7, so terminally differentiated effector memory CD45RA+ cells were left out. The sample taken for sequencing was naive CD8+ T cells from PBMCs. The origin of the receptors is a man aged 18 to 29 in good health. Some clones in this sample may be carry-over from other donors' samples.

Points on this clone: Distinct nucleotide sequences in the sample also encode this CDR3. This chain connects TRBV7-9 to TRBJ2-7; 7 nucleotides match TRBD1. With 5 bases clipped from V and 2 bases from J, the junction kept 6 bases outside the gene matches. The germline V gene encodes CDR1 SEHNR and CDR2 FQNEAQ (reference sequence). The CDR3 has 14 amino acids. This chain's CDR3 is CASSPRDRTYEQYF. The DNA for the CDR3 is TGTGCCAGCAGCCCCAGGGACAGAACCTACGAGCAGTACTTC.

The rearrangement joins TRBV30 to TRBJ1-1, with 8 bases fitting TRBD1. The CDR3 totals 14 residues. Germline V gene lookup returns CDR1 GTSNPN and CDR2 SVGIG (reference sequence). The V and J ends lost 3 bases and 1 base, in that order; junction bases with no gene match: 4. The CDR3 is CAWSHGTGNTEAFF. As DNA, the CDR3 is TGTGCCTGGAGCCACGGGACAGGGAACACTGAAGCTTTCTTT. Together with reference TRBV30 and TRBJ1-1, the CDR3 gives the full variable domain: SQTIHQWPATLVQPVGSPLSLECTVEGTSNPNLYWYRQAAGRGLQLLFYSVGIGQISSEVPQNLSASRPQDRQFILSSKKLLLSDSGFYLCAWSHGTGNTEAFFGQGTRLTVV.

The chain joins TRBV29-1 to TRBJ2-7; 8 bases align to TRBD1. The CDR3 runs 15 residues. With 4 bases clipped from V and 2 bases from J, the junction kept 10 bases outside the gene matches. CDR1 is SQVTM and CDR2 is ANQGSEA in the germline V gene. The CDR3 spells CSVVKTGTGTYEQYF. In nucleotides, the CDR3 is TGCAGCGTTGTGAAGACCGGGACAGGTACCTACGAGCAGTACTTC.

The chain is built from TRBV12-1 and TRBJ2-7; the table's D call TRBD2 went unverified against the DNA. TRBV12-1 is annotated as a pseudogene. This CDR3 is 14 amino acids long. CDR3 nucleotide sequence: TGTGCCAGCAGCTTTCGGCGGGAGCGGTACGAGCAGTACTTC. This encodes CASSFRRERYEQYF.

In regard to this clone: One junction end does not reproduce the germline sequence, and a read error may be involved. The chain uses TRBV29-1 and TRBJ1-1, with D tentatively TRBD1 (5 bases). The CDR3 is made up of 11 amino acids. CDR1 and CDR2 from the germline V gene are SQVTM and ANQGSEA. Written as DNA, the CDR3 is TGCAGCGTAAAACCGGGAGGGGAGGATCTCTTT. Protein: CSVKPGGEDLF.

The table lists this clone with a count of one. The chain uses TRBV5-6 and TRBJ1-4; tentative D call: TRBD1 (6 bases). Germline lookup yields CDR1 SGHDT and CDR2 YYEEEE. There are 15 residues in the CDR3. V was cut by 4 bases and J by 8 bases, with 18 bases left in between. Written as DNA, the CDR3 is TGTGCCAGCAGCCCAACATCAGGGGTCGGGGAAAAACTGTTTTTT. Protein product: CASSPTSGVGEKLFF.